This T cell receptor beta chain appears in the sequencing data of a study of T cells in Graves' hyperthyroidism and ophthalmopathy. Study-wide context: Blood from the periphery was taken at initial diagnosis, before any treatment. Study-level points and caveats: Ophthalmopathy and stable hyperthyroidism were told apart by a 13 V-J model. Among thyroid clonotypes expanded above 0.001, most also appeared in blood.

Per germline, CDR1 LGHDT and CDR2 YNNKEL (reference sequence). This CDR3 region has 19 residues. With 5 bases clipped from V and 0 bases from J, the junction kept 13 bases outside the gene matches. RNA transcripts provided the source from which TCR beta CDR3 regions were amplified. HTBI primers were the set used in a first-round RT-PCR of the TCR CDR3. TCRdb redid the calling of the multiplex PCR reads with MiXCR, one entry per CDR3 protein. The sample has 350,000 to 400,000 distinct CDR3 sequences, approximately 14% seen once. PBMCs were collected from an approximately 9.3 ml volume of fresh peripheral blood. Points on this clonotype: Its antigen remains unidentified.

The sample was blood. The chain recombines TRBV3-1 with TRBJ2-6; 7 bases align to TRBD2. The receptor was isolated from a woman aged 60 to 75 with Graves' hyperthyroidism. For the CDR3, the DNA is TGTGCCAGCAGCACTACCCTAGGGGCGGGAGTCTCTGGGGCCAACGTCCTGACTTTC. It encodes CASSTTLGAGVSGANVLTF.